The 32 T cell receptor beta chains given below trace back to one sample, sequenced in a study of T cells in Graves' hyperthyroidism and ophthalmopathy. The source material, RNA transcripts, was used to amplify TCR beta CDR3 regions. HTBI primers were used for first-round RT-PCR of the TCR CDR3. Using its own MiXCR run on the multiplex PCR reads, TCRdb lists one record per CDR3 protein. The sample includes about 260,000 distinct CDR3 sequences, about 20% of them seen just once. Source material: blood. Receptors were obtained from a man aged 25 to 40 with Graves' ophthalmopathy.

The rearrangement uses TRBV11-3 and TRBJ2-5, with D perhaps matching TRBD1 (5 bases). The germline V gene encodes CDR1 SGHNT and CDR2 YENEEA. V was trimmed by 0 bases and J by 7 bases, leaving 12 bases between them. This CDR3 is built from 14 residues. In DNA, the CDR3 is TGTGCCAGCAGCTTAGATGTAGGGGTTGGGACCCAGTACTTC. Protein: CASSLDVGVGTQYF.

This clonotype was recorded at least ten times. The rearrangement uses TRBV2 and TRBJ2-3; no firm D call. Per germline, CDR1 SNHLY and CDR2 FYNNEI. Between the trimmed V and J ends, which lost 0 bases and 6 bases, there was a span of 7 bases. The CDR3 spans 13 residues. CDR3 nucleotides: TGTGCCAGCAGTGAAGCGGCGTTCGATACGCAGTATTTT. Encoded protein: CASSEAAFDTQYF.

This clonotype was seen more than once but under ten times. V gene TRBV12-3 or TRBV12-4 combines with J gene TRBJ2-1; perhaps TRBD1 as D (5 bases). Trimming pared 3 bases from V and 9 bases from J, leaving 12 bases between. This CDR3 has 13 amino acids. CDR3 coding DNA: TGTGCCAGCAGTTTTAAGGGGCACGGTGAGCAGTTCTTC. This encodes CASSFKGHGEQFF.

The V and J genes are TRBV3-1 and TRBJ2-6; 8 bases line up with TRBD1. CDR1 LGHDT and CDR2 YNNKEL come from the germline V gene (reference sequence). V lost 4 bases and J lost 3; bases outside the gene matches: 8. This CDR3 comprises 17 residues. The CDR3, as DNA: TGTGCCAGCAGCCTCGGACAGGGCTTCGTTGGGGCCAACGTCCTGACTTTC. The encoded protein is CASSLGQGFVGANVLTF.

As concerns this clonotype: Its ends do not fully match the called genes, so a read error is possible. This sequence joins TRBV7-2 and TRBJ2-7, with D tentatively TRBD1 or TRBD2 (6 bases each). The CDR3 extends over 15 amino acids. The V gene's germline CDR1 is SGHTA and CDR2 FQGNSA. For the CDR3, the DNA is TGTGCCAGCAGTTTAGAGGGGGGAGCCTCCTACGAGCAGTACTTC. It is translated as CASSLEGGASYEQYF.

This chain connects TRBV6-1 to TRBJ2-7, with D unresolved. The CDR3 loop spans 12 amino acids. The V gene's germline CDR1 is MNHNS and CDR2 SASEGT. V lost 2 bases and J lost 6, with 8 bases in between. CDR3 sequence (DNA): TGTGCCAGCAGTGAAAATGCGGTCGAGCAGTACTTC. The encoded protein is CASSENAVEQYF.

This clonotype was found a few times. The chain recombines TRBV6-1 with TRBJ1-2; maybe TRBD1 (6 bases). V lost 6 bases and J lost 6, with 20 bases in between. Per the germline V gene, CDR1 is MNHNS and CDR2 is SASEGT. This CDR3 comprises 15 residues. The CDR3 DNA sequence: TGTGCCAGCAGCCCTTCCGGCCAGGGGCCCCATGGCTACACCTTC. This codes for CASSPSGQGPHGYTF.

This clonotype appeared a few times. The CDR3 spells CASKRGDGYTF. In DNA, the CDR3 is TGTGCCAGCAAGCGTGGGGATGGCTACACCTTC. V usage is TRBV2 and J usage is TRBJ1-2; the D is unclear. Germline V gene data show CDR1 as SNHLY and CDR2 as FYNNEI. V was clipped by 7 bases and J by 6 bases, with 9 bases between them. CDR3 length: 11 amino acids.

Many counts were recorded for this clonotype. The chain is built from TRBV20-1 and TRBJ1-2; D not certain. There are 11 residues in the CDR3. Germline V CDR1 and CDR2: DFQATT, SNEGSKA (reference sequence). Trimming took 1 base from V and 7 from J, leaving 7 bases between them. CDR3 protein: CSARVGFGYTF. The CDR3 DNA sequence: TGCAGTGCTAGAGTTGGGTTTGGCTACACCTTC.

This clonotype was seen a handful of times. The genes are TRBV29-1 and TRBJ1-3; unclear D gene. This CDR3 has 12 amino acids. V was clipped by 6 bases and J by 0 bases, with 6 bases between them. CDR1 and CDR2 from the germline V gene are SQVTM and ANQGSEA. The CDR3 DNA sequence: TGCAGCGTCCGAACCTCTGGAAACACCATATATTTT. Translated: CSVRTSGNTIYF.

The rearrangement joins TRBV18 to TRBJ1-5; D may be TRBD1 (5 bases). Trimming stripped 2 bases from V and 1 base from J, with 15 bases between. Germline assignment: CDR1 KGHSH and CDR2 LQKENI. The CDR3 has 17 amino acids. The CDR3 region is CASSPTFSGESNQPQHF. CDR3 DNA sequence: TGTGCCAGCTCACCAACGTTCTCGGGGGAGAGCAATCAGCCCCAGCATTTT.

The rearrangement links TRBV9 to TRBJ2-1; a weak D match, TRBD1 (6 bases). The germline V and J ends were trimmed by 4 bases and 9 bases, with 11 bases remaining between them. This CDR3 contains 12 residues. Germline V lookup: CDR1 SGDLS, CDR2 YYNGEE. The CDR3 loop is CASSPEGGEQFF. The CDR3 coding sequence is TGTGCCAGCAGCCCCGAAGGGGGTGAGCAGTTCTTC. Combining the CDR3 with reference TRBV9 and TRBJ2-1 gives the whole variable domain DSGVTQTPKHLITATGQRVTLRCSPRSGDLSVYWYQQSLDQGLQFLIQYYNGEERAKGNILERFSAQQFPDLHSELNLSSLELGDSALYFCASSPEGGEQFFGPGTRLTVL.

This chain uses TRBV12-5 with TRBJ2-7, with 7 nucleotides matching TRBD1. Germline CDR1 is LGHNT and CDR2 is FRNRAP. This CDR3 has 13 residues. V trimming: 8 bases; J trimming: 1 base; junction bases outside the gene matches: 5. CDR3 amino acids: CASRRDRSYEQYF. CDR3 coding DNA: TGTGCTAGTCGCAGGGACAGATCCTACGAGCAGTACTTC.

This clonotype showed up many times. V gene TRBV6-1 combines with J gene TRBJ2-3; a weak D match, TRBD1 (6 bases). V was shortened by 2 bases and J by 2 bases, with 8 bases between the two germline ends. This CDR3 comprises 14 residues. Germline V CDR1 and CDR2: MNHNS, SASEGT. As DNA, the CDR3 is TGTGCCAGCAGTGAACAGGGGCCCACAGATACGCAGTATTTT. Translated: CASSEQGPTDTQYF.

The gene calls are TRBV27 and TRBJ1-5; no clear D. Deletions cut 6 bases from V and 1 base from J, with 13 bases between. Germline V gives CDR1 MNHEY, CDR2 SMNVEV (reference sequence). The CDR3 has 15 amino acids. The CDR3 protein is CASRLHYSSNQPQHF. The CDR3 DNA sequence: TGTGCCAGCAGATTACATTACAGCAGCAATCAGCCCCAGCATTTT.

Ten or more counts support this clonotype. This chain connects TRBV5-1 to TRBJ2-6; no clear D. The CDR3 is 16 residues long. Germline CDR1 SGHRS, CDR2 YFSETQ. The ends were cut back, 1 base at V and 0 bases at J, with 8 bases in the middle. CDR3 sequence reads: CASSLRVNSGANVLTF. The CDR3 region has the DNA TGCGCCAGCAGCTTGAGGGTTAACTCTGGGGCCAACGTCCTGACTTTC.

This rearrangement joins TRBV5-6 to TRBJ2-3; the match to TRBD2 covers 10 bases. This CDR3 comprises 15 residues. Germline-derived CDR1 and CDR2 are SGHDT and YYEEEE. The V gene end was trimmed by 5 bases and the J gene end by 1 base; junction bases not matched to a gene: 4. The CDR3 spells CASSYGLAGTDTQYF. In nucleotides, the CDR3 is TGTGCCAGCAGTTATGGACTAGCGGGCACAGATACGCAGTATTTT.

V gene TRBV28 combines with J gene TRBJ1-5, with TRBD1 matching over 8 bases. The CDR3 has 15 residues. Germline lookup yields CDR1 MDHEN and CDR2 SYDVKM. V lost 5 bases to trimming and J lost 7 bases; unmatched junction nucleotides: 10. In DNA, the CDR3 is TGTGCCAGCAGTCCACCGACAGGGGTCAGCCAGCCCCAGCATTTT. It specifies CASSPPTGVSQPQHF.

The rearrangement uses TRBV11-2 and TRBJ2-7; 7 bases agree with TRBD1. Looked up from germline, CDR1 is SGHAT and CDR2 is FQNNGV. Trimming cost V 6 bases and J 4 bases; bases outside gene matches: 9. CDR3 length equals 14 residues. For the CDR3, the DNA is TGTGCCAGCAGAAAGCCGGGACAGAGGTACGAGCAGTACTTC. Translating gives CASRKPGQRYEQYF. Full variable domain (rest looked up from reference TRBV11-2 and TRBJ2-7): EAGVAQSPRYKIIEKRQSVAFWCNPISGHATLYWYQQILGQGPKLLIQFQNNGVVDDSQLPKDRFSAERLKGVDSTLKIQPAKLEDSAVYLCASRKPGQRYEQYFGPGTRLTVT.

This clonotype was detected a few times. The chain employs TRBV29-1 and TRBJ1-2; maybe TRBD1 (6 bases). The V and J ends lost 7 bases and 0 bases respectively, with 12 bases between them. CDR3 size: 13 residues. Germline loops: CDR1 SQVTM, CDR2 ANQGSEA. The chain's CDR3 is CSGGGAPNYGYTF. CDR3 coding DNA: TGCAGCGGAGGGGGAGCTCCTAACTATGGCTACACCTTC.

V and J are TRBV30 and TRBJ1-1, with D possibly matching TRBD1 (5 bases). V dropped 3 bases and J dropped 4 bases, with 15 bases sitting between them. CDR3 length: 14 residues. Germline CDR1 and CDR2: GTSNPN and SVGIG (reference sequence). In DNA form, the CDR3 reads TGTGCCTGGAGCGCCGGCCGAGGGACCACTGAAGCTTTCTTT. Its translation: CAWSAGRGTTEAFF.

This chain uses TRBV12-3 or TRBV12-4 with TRBJ1-2; 7 nucleotides line up with TRBD1. V lost 6 bases to trimming and J lost 2 bases; unmatched junction nucleotides: 3. The CDR3 totals 13 residues. CDR3: CASRPGQNYGYTF. CDR3 nucleotide sequence: TGTGCCAGCAGACCGGGACAGAACTATGGCTACACCTTC.

This clonotype was recorded many times. The gene calls are TRBV11-3 and TRBJ2-3; 9 bases map to TRBD2. Looked up from germline, CDR1 is SGHNT and CDR2 is YENEEA. The CDR3 length is 16 residues. Losses at the gene ends were 5 bases for V and 7 bases for J; bases not matched to a gene: 13. The DNA for the CDR3 is TGTGCCAGCAGCCCCGGAGGACTAGCGACAAAAAATACGCAGTATTTT. This sequence encodes CASSPGGLATKNTQYF.

The chain joins TRBV9 to TRBJ1-6; D uncertain. From germline, CDR1 is SGDLS and CDR2 YYNGEE. Trimming shortened V by 2 bases and J by 8 bases, and 8 bases separated the two germline ends. CDR3 length: 13 residues. The chain's CDR3 is CASSVEVDSPLHF. The CDR3 bases are TGTGCCAGCAGCGTCGAGGTGGATTCACCCCTCCACTTT.

The table lists this clonotype with a few counts. This chain links TRBV29-1 with TRBJ1-1; the D is unclear. Germline CDR1 reads SQVTM; CDR2 reads ANQGSEA. V lost 5 bases and J 4 bases, leaving 23 bases between the germline ends. The CDR3 loop spans 16 amino acids. CDR3 in DNA: TGCAGCGTTTACCCCTTGGAAGGGAGTCGGTCCACTGAAGCTTTCTTT. This gives the protein CSVYPLEGSRSTEAFF.

The gene calls are TRBV6-7 and TRBJ2-1; D not resolved. TRBV6-7 qualifies as an ORF whose function is uncertain. The V end was cut by 4 bases, the J end by 0 bases, with 10 bases between. The CDR3 runs 15 residues. CDR3 region: CASSLTANSYNEQFF. The CDR3 region has the DNA TGTGCCAGCAGTTTAACTGCGAACTCCTACAATGAGCAGTTCTTC.

This clonotype has ten or more counts. V gene TRBV11-2 combines with J gene TRBJ1-2; the D gene is possibly TRBD1 (6 bases). Germline V gene data show CDR1 as SGHAT and CDR2 as FQNNGV. This CDR3 is 17 amino acids long. Between the trimmed V and J ends, which lost 2 bases and 2 bases, there was a span of 18 bases. The CDR3 loop reads CASSLFTLDSSNYGYTF. The CDR3 nucleotides are TGTGCCAGCAGCTTATTCACCCTGGACAGCTCGAACTATGGCTACACCTTC. The full variable domain, its missing parts supplied by reference TRBV11-2 and TRBJ1-2, is EAGVAQSPRYKIIEKRQSVAFWCNPISGHATLYWYQQILGQGPKLLIQFQNNGVVDDSQLPKDRFSAERLKGVDSTLKIQPAKLEDSAVYLCASSLFTLDSSNYGYTFGSGTRLTVV.

There are many counts of this clonotype. The J gene is TRBJ2-7, the V gene TRBV7-6, with D possibly matching TRBD2 (5 bases). The germline V gene has CDR1 SGHVS and CDR2 FNYEAQ. With 1 base removed from V and 3 bases from J, the gap between germline ends came to 10 bases. This CDR3 spans 14 amino acids. This CDR3 is CASSLDAGGYEQYF. The DNA for the CDR3 is TGTGCCAGCAGCTTAGACGCGGGTGGCTACGAGCAGTACTTC.

This clonotype was seen more than once but under ten times. The gene calls are TRBV29-1 and TRBJ2-7; possibly TRBD1 for D (6 bases). The CDR3 contains 11 residues. Germline V gene lookup returns CDR1 SQVTM and CDR2 ANQGSEA. Between the trimmed V and J ends, which lost 3 bases and 6 bases, there was a span of 9 bases. CDR3 in DNA: TGCAGCGTTGATCGGGACACCGAGCAGTACTTC. Protein sequence: CSVDRDTEQYF.

Remarks on this clonotype: This clone may be a read error of a much larger clone one base away. The V gene is TRBV9, the J gene TRBJ2-7; D possibly uses TRBD1 or TRBD2 (5 bases each). The CDR3 spans 13 residues. Germline loops: CDR1 SGDLS, CDR2 YYNGEE. The CDR3 coding sequence is TGTGCCAGCAGCGGGGGACCGTTAAACGAGCAGAACTTC. This codes for CASSGGPLNEQNF.

This clonotype came up many times. V usage is TRBV20-1 and J usage is TRBJ1-5, with 7 nucleotides matching TRBD1. Losses at the gene ends were 3 bases for V and 0 bases for J; bases not matched to a gene: 5. There are 15 residues in the CDR3. Germline V gives CDR1 DFQATT, CDR2 SNEGSKA (reference sequence). CDR3 residues: CSASRGQASNQPQHF. CDR3 in DNA: TGCAGTGCTAGTCGCGGACAGGCTAGCAATCAGCCCCAGCATTTT.

With regard to this clonotype: A read error may produce the germline difference seen at one junction end. This chain connects TRBV28 to TRBJ2-7, with D maybe TRBD1 (5 bases). Germline values: CDR1 MDHEN, CDR2 SYDVKM. The CDR3 is 16 amino acids. CDR3 DNA: TGTGCCAGCAGGCCCTTTTCTTACAGGAGATCCTACGGGCAGTACTTC. Its protein is CASRPFSYRRSYGQYF.